Sequencing of this T cell receptor beta chain was carried out in a study of spatial heterogeneity in lung cancer. Looking at the study overall: The donor population consisted of under 75 patients with untreated, early-stage non-small cell lung cancer.

Carried by each TCR cDNA molecule was a unique molecular identifier. TCRdb re-derived calls from the 5' RACE reads in MiXCR, one entry per CDR3 protein. The top ten clones hold roughly 20% of a sample with about 20,000 distinct CDR3 sequences, 9% to 10% of them seen once. Time point defined: blood at routine non-recurrence follow-up after resection. CDR1 SGHAT and CDR2 FQNNGV come from the germline V gene. Trimming cost V 4 bases and J 2 bases, with 16 bases left between them. This CDR3 is 16 amino acids long. The sample holds many counts of this clonotype. The specimen was PBMCs, collected at follow-up. The clonotype originates from a male donor with early-stage non-small cell lung cancer. V is TRBV11-2 and J is TRBJ2-3; D might be TRBD1 or TRBD2, each matching 5 bases. CDR3 DNA sequence: TGTGCCAGCAGCTCCCGTACCGGGACCAACACAGATACGCAGTATTTT. Residues: CASSSRTGTNTDTQYF.